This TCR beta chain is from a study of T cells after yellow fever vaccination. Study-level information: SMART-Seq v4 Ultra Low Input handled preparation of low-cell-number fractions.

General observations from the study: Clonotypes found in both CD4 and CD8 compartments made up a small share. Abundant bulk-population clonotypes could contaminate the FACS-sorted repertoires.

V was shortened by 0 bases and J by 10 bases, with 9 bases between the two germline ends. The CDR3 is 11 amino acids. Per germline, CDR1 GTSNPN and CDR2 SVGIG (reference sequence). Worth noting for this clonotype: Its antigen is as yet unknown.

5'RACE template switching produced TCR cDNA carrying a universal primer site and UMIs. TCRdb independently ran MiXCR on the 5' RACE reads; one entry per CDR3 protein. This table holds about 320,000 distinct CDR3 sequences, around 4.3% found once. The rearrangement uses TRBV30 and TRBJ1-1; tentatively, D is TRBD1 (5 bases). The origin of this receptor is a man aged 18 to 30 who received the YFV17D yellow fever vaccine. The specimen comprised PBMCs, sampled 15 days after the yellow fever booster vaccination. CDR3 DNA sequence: TGTGCCTGGAGTGTACAGGAGGCAGCTTTCTTT. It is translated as CAWSVQEAAFF.